This T cell receptor beta chain was sequenced for a study of control samples from healthy donors and cancer patients (dated by TCRdb to about 2020). Libraries came from the immunoSEQ multiplex PCR assay. Imported from immuneACCESS, the table was reduced by TCRdb to in-frame sequences with V and J called. These copies leave out some clones; in studies compared against another copy, an unresolved V gene accounts for under half, and the cause of the remainder is not known. Within this sample are fewer than 200,000 clones, with just over 90% of them counted one time only. The ten largest clones take up about 4% of the sample. In the case of this clone: No cognate antigen has been identified for it. The record has no base qualities; no much larger clone is one base away.

From the cysteine up to the phenylalanine, the CDR3 has a length of 15 residues. Of all the DNA, just the CDR3 is kept, 45 bases in frame from base 1. The germline V gene (reference sequence) supplies CDR1 PRHDT and CDR2 FYEKMQ. V loses 0 bases at its end and J loses 7 bases; junction bases beyond the gene matches: 4. This TCR derives from a woman in her fifties or sixties in good health. The rearranged chain carries TRBV13 and TRBJ1-2, with 11 bases in between that match TRBD1. The source material was blood. The CDR3 is CASSLGGQGASGYTF. The DNA sequence is given as TGTGCCAGCAGCTTAGGAGGACAGGGGGCTTCTGGCTACACCTTC.